A selection of T cell receptor beta chains follows, all from one sample in a study of beta chain features in type 1 diabetes. This table comes from immunoSEQ multiplex PCR, and its TCRdb copy is limited to in-frame clones, with some not included. Of roughly 450,000 clones detected, over 9.5% appear once; the ten largest clones hold around 0.05%. The sample consisted of naive CD4+ T cells from blood. All receptors come from a woman aged 18-30 years in good health. CDR3s include the opening cysteine and the closing phenylalanine or tryptophan. D genes are given only for firm matches. Clone sizes are given selectively: once, few, many, or a class where the clone is expanded.

abundance	v_gene	d_gene	j_gene	CDR3nt	CDR3aa
NA	TRBV28	TRBD2	TRBJ2-1	TGTGCCAGCAGTTTACCGGGACTAGCCTCCCCTGAGCAGTTCTTC	CASSLPGLASPEQFF
NA	TRBV28	TRBD1	TRBJ1-4	TGTGCCAGCAGTTTCAGGGGGAAAGATAATGAAAAACTGTTTTTT	CASSFRGKDNEKLFF
few	TRBV29-1	TRBD1	TRBJ2-7	TGCAGCACAAGGACAGGGAGCGAGCAGTACTTC	CSTRTGSEQYF
many	TRBV30	NA	TRBJ2-4	TGTGCCTGGAGTCTCGGCAGTATGCACATTCAGTACTTC	CAWSLGSMHIQYF
NA	TRBV27	NA	TRBJ2-7	TGTGCCAGCAAGACAGGAGCATACGACTACGAGCAGTACTTC	CASKTGAYDYEQYF
few	TRBV7-9	TRBD2	TRBJ2-7	TGTGCCAGCAGCGCCAGGACTAGCGGGAGCTACGAGCAGTACTTC	CASSARTSGSYEQYF
NA	TRBV5-1	NA	TRBJ2-1	TGCGCCAGCAGCTTGGCGCCAGGGGTCAATGAGCAGTTCTTC	CASSLAPGVNEQFF
NA	TRBV2	NA	TRBJ2-2	TGTGCCAGCAGGCCCTTCGCCTTTACCGGGGAGCTGTTTTTT	CASRPFAFTGELFF
few	TRBV7-2	NA	TRBJ2-7	TGTGCCAGCAGCTTAGAGTTCCAGACAATGGGATTCGAGCAGTACTTC	CASSLEFQTMGFEQYF
NA	TRBV2	NA	TRBJ1-1	TGTGCCAGCTTGCTGGGGGGCTGGGGCACTGAAGCTTTCTTT	CASLLGGWGTEAFF
NA	TRBV5-6	NA	TRBJ1-2	TGTGCCAGCACCATCAGGGAGAGCTATGGCTACACCTTC	CASTIRESYGYTF
few	TRBV7-2	TRBD2	TRBJ2-7	TGTGCCAGCAGCTTGCCGGGGAGCGGGAGATTTGCGCAGTACTTC	CASSLPGSGRFAQYF
NA	TRBV5-1	NA	TRBJ2-5	TGCGCCAGCAGTCGGGACACTTCCCGGGGCGTGACCCAGTACTTC	CASSRDTSRGVTQYF
NA	TRBV6-5	TRBD2	TRBJ2-7	TGTGCCAGCAGCGGGACTAGCTACGAGCAGTACTTC	CASSGTSYEQYF
NA	TRBV29-1	NA	TRBJ2-1	TGCAGCGTTGAAGGGACAGCCCTCTCCTACAATGAGCAGTTCTTC	CSVEGTALSYNEQFF
few	TRBV20-1	NA	TRBJ1-2	TGCAGTGCTTCAGATAACTATGGCTACACCTTC	CSASDNYGYTF